Reported below is one T cell receptor (beta chain). Its antigen is currently unknown. The data belong to a study of PD-1 blockade in classical Hodgkin lymphoma. About the research overall: Administration of nivolumab to patients was at 3 mg/kg intravenously every 2 weeks.

Findings and caveats of the study: Those achieving complete response showed baseline diversity like newly diagnosed patients.

Time point meaning: cycle 4 day 1 (C4D1), after six to seven weeks of nivolumab. Exposure to brentuximab vedotin varied, and each patient had relapsed following autologous stem cell transplantation. Generated by immunoSEQ multiplex PCR, the TCRdb table keeps only in-frame clones and is missing some. The sample includes about 93,000 clones, about three quarters seen only once; the top ten take around 8.9%. This CDR3 has 13 residues. Looked up from germline, CDR1 is SGHDN and CDR2 is FVKESK. V dropped 0 bases and J dropped 9 bases, with 9 bases sitting between them. The TCR was taken from a human donor with classical Hodgkin lymphoma. The sample consisted of peripheral blood mononuclear cells (PBMCs), taken before the fourth cycle of nivolumab. This rearrangement joins TRBV14 to TRBJ1-5; D uncertain. The CDR3 sequence: CASSQERFGPQHF. For the CDR3, the DNA is TGTGCCAGCAGCCAAGAGAGGTTCGGGCCCCAGCATTTT.